This T cell receptor beta chain originates from a study of blood T cell repertoires in COVID-19. CDR1 is ENHRY and CDR2 is SYGVKD in the germline V gene. This CDR3 is built from 14 residues. With 8 bases clipped from V and 8 bases from J, the junction kept 7 bases outside the gene matches. TCRdb keeps only in-frame clones here, not all; method: immunoSEQ multiplex PCR. The data hold 150,000 to 200,000 clones, with around 80% observed a single time. This rearrangement joins TRBV10-3 to TRBJ1-3; 12 bases are shared with TRBD1. The TCR originated in a woman aged 80 or over with acute or convalescent COVID-19. The source material was peripheral blood. CDR3 loop: CAIAVGQGADTIYF. DNA for the CDR3: TGTGCCATCGCAGTGGGACAGGGGGCGGACACCATATATTTT.